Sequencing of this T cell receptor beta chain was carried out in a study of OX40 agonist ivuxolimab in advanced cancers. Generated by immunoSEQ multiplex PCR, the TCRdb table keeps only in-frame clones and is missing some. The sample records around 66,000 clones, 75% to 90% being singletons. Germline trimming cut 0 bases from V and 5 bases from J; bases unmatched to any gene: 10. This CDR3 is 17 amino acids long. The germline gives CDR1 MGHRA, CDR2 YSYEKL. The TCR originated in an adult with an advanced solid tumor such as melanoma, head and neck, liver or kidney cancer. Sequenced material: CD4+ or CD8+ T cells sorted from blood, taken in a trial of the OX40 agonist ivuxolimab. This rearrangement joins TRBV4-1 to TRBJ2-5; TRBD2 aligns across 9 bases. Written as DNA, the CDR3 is TGCGCCAGCAGCCAAGATGAGGCGGGGGGGCGGTTGGAGACCCAGTACTTC. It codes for CASSQDEAGGRLETQYF.